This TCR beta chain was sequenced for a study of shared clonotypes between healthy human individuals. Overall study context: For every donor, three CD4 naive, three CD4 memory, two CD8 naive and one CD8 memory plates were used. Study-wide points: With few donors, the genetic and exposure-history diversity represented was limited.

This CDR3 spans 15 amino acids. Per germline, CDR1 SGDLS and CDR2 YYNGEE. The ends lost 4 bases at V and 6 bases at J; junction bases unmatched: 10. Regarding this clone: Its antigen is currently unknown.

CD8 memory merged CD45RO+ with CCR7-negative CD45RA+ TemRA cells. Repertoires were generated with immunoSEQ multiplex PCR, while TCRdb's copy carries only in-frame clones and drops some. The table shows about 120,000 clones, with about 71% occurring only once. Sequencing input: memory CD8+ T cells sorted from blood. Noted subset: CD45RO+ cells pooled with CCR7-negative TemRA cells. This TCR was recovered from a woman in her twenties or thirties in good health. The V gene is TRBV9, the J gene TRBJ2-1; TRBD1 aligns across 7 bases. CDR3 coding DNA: TGTGCCAGCAGCACTCGACAGGGAGTTTTCAATGAGCAGTTCTTC. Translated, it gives CASSTRQGVFNEQFF. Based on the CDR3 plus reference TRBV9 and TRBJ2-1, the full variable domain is DSGVTQTPKHLITATGQRVTLRCSPRSGDLSVYWYQQSLDQGLQFLIQYYNGEERAKGNILERFSAQQFPDLHSELNLSSLELGDSALYFCASSTRQGVFNEQFFGPGTRLTVL.